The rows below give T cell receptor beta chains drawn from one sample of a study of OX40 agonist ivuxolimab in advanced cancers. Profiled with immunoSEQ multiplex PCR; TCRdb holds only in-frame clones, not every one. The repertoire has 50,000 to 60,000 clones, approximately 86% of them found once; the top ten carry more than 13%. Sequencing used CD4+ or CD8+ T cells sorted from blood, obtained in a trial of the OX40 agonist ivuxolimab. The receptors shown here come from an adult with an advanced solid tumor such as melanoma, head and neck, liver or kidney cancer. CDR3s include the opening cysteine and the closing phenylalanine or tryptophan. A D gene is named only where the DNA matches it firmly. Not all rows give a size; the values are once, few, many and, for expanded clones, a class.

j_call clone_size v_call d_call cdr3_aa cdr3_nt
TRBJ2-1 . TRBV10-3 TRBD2 CAIKGTNYNEQFF TGTGCCATCAAGGGGACTAACTACAATGAGCAGTTCTTC
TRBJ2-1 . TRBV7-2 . CASSFGQHYNEQFF TGTGCCAGCAGCTTCGGCCAGCACTACAATGAGCAGTTCTTC
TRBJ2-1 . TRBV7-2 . CASSLTDTYNEQFF TGTGCCAGCAGCTTAACGGACACCTACAATGAGCAGTTCTTC
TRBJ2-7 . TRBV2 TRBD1 CASSSRTGFEQYF TGTGCCAGCAGTTCAAGGACAGGGTTCGAGCAGTACTTC
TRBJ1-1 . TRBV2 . CASRRPEVPLNTEAFF TGTGCCAGCAGGCGGCCCGAGGTTCCCTTGAACACTGAAGCTTTCTTT
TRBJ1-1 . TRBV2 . CASRGDWDTNTEAFF TGTGCCAGCAGAGGGGATTGGGACACGAACACTGAAGCTTTCTTT
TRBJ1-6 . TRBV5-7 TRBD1 CASRRTGSDSPLHF TGTGCCAGCAGGAGGACAGGGAGTGATTCACCCCTCCACTTT
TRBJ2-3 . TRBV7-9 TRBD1 CASSWDRVTDTQYF TGTGCCAGCAGCTGGGACAGAGTCACAGATACGCAGTATTTT
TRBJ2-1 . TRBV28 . CASRSAGDNNEQFF TGTGCCAGCAGGTCCGCCGGGGATAACAATGAGCAGTTCTTC
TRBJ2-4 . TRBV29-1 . CSVGGTIDIQYF TGCAGCGTTGGTGGGACAATTGACATTCAGTACTTC
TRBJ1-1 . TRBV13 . CASSAEGAEAFF TGTGCCAGCAGCGCAGAGGGGGCTGAAGCTTTCTTT
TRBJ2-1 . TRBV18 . CASSPGRTGNEQFF TGTGCCAGCTCACCAGGCCGAACCGGCAATGAGCAGTTCTTC
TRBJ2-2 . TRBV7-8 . CASRGPASGELFF TGTGCCAGCAGGGGACCAGCGTCCGGGGAGCTGTTTTTT
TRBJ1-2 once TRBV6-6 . CASSYSDSLYGYTF TGTGCCAGCAGTTACTCAGACAGCCTCTATGGCTACACCTTC
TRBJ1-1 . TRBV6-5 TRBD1 CASSYRGLVEAFF TGTGCCAGCAGTTACAGGGGGCTTGTTGAAGCTTTCTTT
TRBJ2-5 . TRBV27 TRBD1 CASSSWGQPQETQYF TGTGCCAGCAGTTCGTGGGGACAGCCTCAAGAGACCCAGTACTTC
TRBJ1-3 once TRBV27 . CASSFKGGDRLTIYSGNTIYF TGTGCCAGCAGTTTCAAGGGGGGAGACCGGCTCACAATTTACTCTGGAAACACCATATATTTT
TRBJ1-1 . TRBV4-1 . CASSQENQLNTEAFF TGCGCCAGCAGCCAAGAAAACCAGCTGAACACTGAAGCTTTCTTT
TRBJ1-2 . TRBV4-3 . CASSQDMGGSYGYTF TGCGCCAGCAGCCAAGATATGGGGGGCAGCTATGGCTACACCTTC
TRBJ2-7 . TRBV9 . CASSVVDNSYEQYF TGTGCCAGCAGCGTAGTGGACAACTCCTACGAGCAGTACTTC
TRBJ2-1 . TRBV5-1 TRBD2 CASSTRLAGGIDEQFF TGCGCCAGCAGCACCCGACTAGCGGGGGGTATTGATGAGCAGTTCTTC
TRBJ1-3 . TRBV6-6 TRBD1 CASSEGQISGNTIYF TGTGCCAGCAGTGAGGGACAGATCTCTGGAAACACCATATATTTT
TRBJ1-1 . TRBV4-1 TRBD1 CASSPSLTGPMNTEAFF TGCGCCAGCAGCCCTTCCTTGACAGGGCCAATGAACACTGAAGCTTTCTTT
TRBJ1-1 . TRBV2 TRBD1 CASRDQGGKFGFF TGTGCCAGCAGAGACCAAGGGGGCAAGTTTGGTTTCTTT
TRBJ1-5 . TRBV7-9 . CASSLIDEDQPQHF TGTGCCAGCAGCTTAATCGACGAGGATCAGCCCCAGCATTTT
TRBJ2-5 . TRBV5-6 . CASSLGITLSGETQYF TGTGCCAGCAGCTTAGGAATCACCCTGTCAGGGGAGACCCAGTACTTC
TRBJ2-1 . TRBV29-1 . CSVPTGSNEQFF TGCAGCGTACCAACAGGGTCCAATGAGCAGTTCTTC
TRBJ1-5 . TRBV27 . CASREKGLYSNQPQHF TGTGCCAGCAGGGAAAAGGGTCTCTATAGCAATCAGCCCCAGCATTTT
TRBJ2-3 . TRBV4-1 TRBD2 CASSHGGGTDTQYF TGCGCCAGCAGCCACGGGGGGGGCACAGATACGCAGTATTTT
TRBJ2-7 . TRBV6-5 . CASSSVGVLPGYEQYF TGTGCCAGCAGTTCAGTGGGGGTCTTGCCGGGCTACGAGCAGTACTTC
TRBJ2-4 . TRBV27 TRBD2 CASRTGLQKNIQYF TGTGCCAGCAGGACGGGACTACAAAAAAACATTCAGTACTTC
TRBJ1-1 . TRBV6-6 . CASSYPEENTEAFF TGTGCCAGCAGTTACCCGGAAGAGAACACTGAAGCTTTCTTT
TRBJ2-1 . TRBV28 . CAKPGTYNEQFF TGTGCCAAACCGGGGACCTACAATGAGCAGTTCTTC
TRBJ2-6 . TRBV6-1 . CASSPGSSGANVLTF TGTGCCAGCAGTCCCGGGAGCTCTGGGGCCAACGTCCTGACTTTC
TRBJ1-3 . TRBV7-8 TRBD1 CASSTLNGTGGNTIYF TGTGCCAGCAGCACATTAAACGGGACAGGAGGAAACACCATATATTTT
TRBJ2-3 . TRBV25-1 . CASSEYVGADTQYF TGTGCCAGCAGTGAATATGTCGGGGCAGATACGCAGTATTTT
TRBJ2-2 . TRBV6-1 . CASSARTDTGELFF TGTGCCAGCAGTGCTAGGACAGACACCGGGGAGCTGTTTTTT
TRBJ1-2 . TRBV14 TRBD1 CASRKTGTGYGYTF TGTGCCAGCAGGAAGACAGGGACGGGGTATGGCTACACCTTC
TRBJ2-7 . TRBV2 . CASMRAGGDYEQYF TGTGCCAGCATGAGGGCCGGGGGTGACTACGAGCAGTACTTC
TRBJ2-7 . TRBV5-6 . CASSPPVGGPGLEQYF TGTGCCAGCAGCCCCCCCGTCGGGGGGCCGGGACTCGAGCAGTACTTC
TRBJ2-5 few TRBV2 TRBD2 CASSEGRGAETQYF TGTGCCAGCAGTGAGGGGCGGGGGGCGGAGACCCAGTACTTC